This TCR beta chain was captured by sequencing in a study of T cells in Graves' hyperthyroidism and ophthalmopathy. The length of the CDR3 is 13 residues. The V end was cut by 5 bases, the J end by 5 bases, with 11 bases between. Germline lookup yields CDR1 SGHTA and CDR2 FQGTGA. Researchers defined stable Graves' hyperthyroidism as no ophthalmopathy progression within 18 months. The hyperthyroidism was newly diagnosed and had lasted under 2 months; the patients were aged 18 to 65. Diagnosis rested on symptoms, serum thyroxine and TRAb, thyroid ultrasound, and orbital computed tomography. Roughly 10 ml of fresh peripheral blood supplied the PBMCs. What was amplified from RNA transcripts were TCR beta CDR3 regions. Researchers ran a first-round RT-PCR on the TCR CDR3 using the HTBI primer set. TCRdb re-analysed the multiplex PCR reads in MiXCR, keeping a single row per CDR3 protein. The sample has about 200,000 distinct CDR3 sequences, about 17% seen once; the top ten hold about half.

The sequence was obtained from a woman aged 45-65 years with Graves' hyperthyroidism. The specimen was blood. V is TRBV7-3 and J is TRBJ2-3; possible D gene TRBD1, 5 bases. The CDR3 DNA reads as TGTGCCAGCAGCCCAGGCGGACAAGATACGCAGTATTTT. Translated: CASSPGGQDTQYF.